This T cell receptor beta chain appears in the sequencing data of a study of identical twins (dated by TCRdb to about 2016). Background for the entire study: TCR alpha and beta repertoires from monozygotic twins, unrelated adults of various ages and cord blood were deep-sequenced to test whether fetal clonotypes persist. Replicate twin experiments were performed at different times using different library preparation protocols to rule out contamination.

This clonotype has a handful of counts. There is no known antigen for this receptor. No qualities accompany the bases; no much larger clone lies one base away. Broader findings and caveats from the paper: Compared with coincidental sharing between unrelated individuals, out-of-frame TCR alpha sequences shared between twins showed an excess of sequences with low generation probability. In monozygotic twins, out-of-frame TCR alpha sharing was systematically underestimated by recombination models, although the models agreed with sharing between unrelated individuals. A weaker excess of twin sharing was found in beta out-of-frame sequences because the signal-to-noise ratio was lowered by fewer shared sequences. Conclusions relied on cross-sectional statistical analysis, since the same donors could not be followed over many years. Zero-insertion analyses could be partly confounded by invariant T cells such as MAIT and iNKT, although diverse VJ usage argued against such confounding for most clonotypes. Fewer insertions were carried by abundant cord blood beta clonotypes; a weaker similar trend was observed in young adult naive repertoires, while no such trend was observed in memory repertoires.

In the germline V gene, CDR1 corresponds to SGHAT and CDR2 to FQNNGV. Deletion took 2 bases off V and 2 bases off J, with a span of 25 bases between the germline ends. The CDR3 covers 19 residues, taking in both the cysteine and the valine. Only the CDR3 DNA is retained, 57 bases long and in frame from the first base. All donors were healthy Caucasians. Three unrelated non-twin adults were also sequenced: a male aged 18 to 30, a male aged 50 to 59 and a female aged 50 to 59. Using Miltenyi CD45RO+ enrichment and human naive T-cell isolation kits, memory (CD45RO+) and naive T cells were isolated from PBMC. The library was made by 5' RACE. Sequencing instrument: Illumina HiSeq 2000. Template switching introduced a universal primer binding site; the final cDNA contained a unique molecular identifier, enabling accurate counting of TCR cDNA molecules. Specific primers in the conserved constant-segment region were used to synthesize first-strand cDNA for the TCR alpha and beta chains. To control for contamination, every cDNA library was double barcoded, receiving both a SMART-Mk sample barcode and Illumina barcodes. TruSeq adapter sequences, together with Illumina sample barcodes, were added in two successive PCR steps. Sequencing of the TCR alpha and beta cDNA libraries was done on the Illumina HiSeq platform using custom primers. On the study's bioinformatics: Unique molecular identifiers were extracted from raw reads with MiGEC, and CDR3 positions were determined with MiXCR. For each individual, recombination models were inferred using an EM algorithm with the repgenHMM and IGoR tools. The tcR package in R was used for shared clonotype analysis, with sharing normalized by the product of cloneset sizes. To study raw recombination without the effects of thymic and clonal selection, out-of-frame nonproductive sequences were analyzed. TCRdb reprocessing: public reads trimmed at Q25 with fastp, clones called with MiXCR, in-frame beta chains kept. All rows with the same CDR3 protein become a single entry with the most common DNA and genes. These V and J calls rely on TCRdb rather than the paper's analysis. The sample profile shows 640,000 or so distinct CDR3 sequences; less than 7% of them were found once. The ten largest clones capture 1.5% to 2% of the sample.

This clonotype was sampled from a man between 18 and 29 years old in good health. The receptor chain draws on TRBV11-2 and TRBJ2-7; matching of 6 bases hints at TRBD1 as the D gene. Sequencing used naive T cells sorted from blood. The sample's cell subset or site label, decoded: cells isolated with a human naive T-cell isolation kit. DNA sequence: TGTGCCAGCAGCTTAAATTTTCTAGGGGACACTTCTCCGCCCTACGAGCAGTACGTC. The encoded protein is CASSLNFLGDTSPPYEQYV.